Shown below are 24 T cell receptor beta chains from a single sample sequenced in a study of technical replicates of blood from a handful of donors. Libraries were prepared by immunoSEQ multiplex PCR; TCRdb keeps only in-frame clonotypes and omits some of them. Of about 15,000 clones listed, 82% were seen once; the top ten hold around 9.1%. The sequenced sample consisted of PBMCs. The receptors shown here come from a human donor in good health. Some clones in this sample may be carry-over from other donors' samples.

V is TRBV2 and J is TRBJ1-5; D is possibly TRBD1 (6 bases). The CDR3 totals 16 residues. From germline, CDR1 is SNHLY and CDR2 FYNNEI. Trimming shortened V by 5 bases and J by 3 bases, and 17 bases separated the two germline ends. The CDR3 nucleotides are TGTGCCAGCAGTTCGCCCGCAGGGGCTGTCAATCAGCCCCAGCATTTT. This translates into CASSSPAGAVNQPQHF.

This chain connects TRBV29-1 to TRBJ2-1; perhaps TRBD1 as D (5 bases). The CDR3 has 13 amino acids. Germline-derived CDR1 and CDR2 are SQVTM and ANQGSEA. With 6 bases removed from V and 5 bases from J, the gap between germline ends came to 14 bases. The CDR3 DNA follows: TGCAGCGTGGCCCACAGGACGGACAATGAGCAGTTCTTC. Protein product: CSVAHRTDNEQFF.

A note on this clone: Other DNA sequences within the sample encode an identical CDR3. V is TRBV29-1 and J is TRBJ1-4, with D unclear. Germline CDR1 is SQVTM and CDR2 is ANQGSEA. Trimming cost V 7 bases and J 6 bases, with 21 bases left between them. The CDR3 is 15 residues long. CDR3 DNA: TGCAGCGCTGGCGGGAGTGCGACTAATGATGAAAAACTGTTTTTT. Translated: CSAGGSATNDEKLFF.

This chain links TRBV6-1 with TRBJ1-2; 8 bases fit TRBD1. The CDR3 is 17 amino acids. With 4 bases clipped from V and 2 bases from J, the junction kept 12 bases outside the gene matches. Germline-derived CDR1 and CDR2 are MNHNS and SASEGT. The CDR3 loop reads CASSVQGAYPENYGYTF. The CDR3 nucleotides are TGTGCCAGCAGTGTCCAGGGGGCCTACCCCGAGAACTATGGCTACACCTTC.

On this clone itself: The junction departs from germline at one end; a sequencing error may be responsible. The chain links TRBV2 to TRBJ1-5; perhaps TRBD1 as D (6 bases). The CDR3 runs 11 residues. Germline V lookup: CDR1 SNHLY, CDR2 FYNNEI. The CDR3 loop reads CASCGDTPLHF. CDR3 coding DNA: TGTGCCAGCTGTGGGGACACCCCCCTGCATTTT. Looking up the rest from reference TRBV2 and TRBJ1-5 gives the full variable domain: EPEVTQTPSHQVTQMGQEVILRCVPISNHLYFYWYRQILGQKVEFLVSFYNNEISEKSEIFDDQFSVERPDGSNFTLKIRSTKLEDSAMYFCASCGDTPLHFGDGTRLSIL.

The CDR3, as DNA: TGTGCCAGCAGTTCGGGACAGCAAAATGAAAAACTGTTTTTT. This gives the protein CASSSGQQNEKLFF. The rearrangement joins TRBV11-1 to TRBJ1-4; TRBD1 matches at 7 bases. Trimming removed 6 bases from V and 5 bases from J; junction bases left unmatched: 6. Germline V gives CDR1 SGHAT, CDR2 FQDESV (reference sequence). This CDR3 is built from 14 residues.

The chain uses TRBV28 and TRBJ2-3; 7 bases agree with TRBD2. The trim removed 3 bases at V and 2 bases at J, leaving 8 bases unmatched. Germline values: CDR1 MDHEN, CDR2 SYDVKM. The CDR3 extends over 16 amino acids. The CDR3 bases are TGTGCCAGCAGTTTCGCGGGGCGGGAGTTCACAGATACGCAGTATTTT. Translated: CASSFAGREFTDTQYF.

This chain links TRBV5-5 with TRBJ2-7; TRBD2 is a possible D gene (6 bases). Trimming removed 2 bases at V and 0 bases at J, with 12 bases between. The CDR3 runs to 15 residues. Germline values: CDR1 SGHKS, CDR2 YYEKEE (reference sequence). CDR3 in amino acids: CASSFSASDSYEQYF. As DNA, the CDR3 is TGTGCCAGCAGCTTCTCGGCTAGCGACTCCTACGAGCAGTACTTC. Based on the CDR3 plus reference TRBV5-5 and TRBJ2-7, the full variable domain is DAGVTQSPTHLIKTRGQQVTLRCSPISGHKSVSWYQQVLGQGPQFIFQYYEKEERGRGNFPDRFSARQFPNYSSELNVNALLLGDSALYLCASSFSASDSYEQYFGPGTRLTVT.

V is TRBV5-1 and J is TRBJ1-1; D is uncertain. CDR1 SGHRS and CDR2 YFSETQ come from the germline V gene. The V end lost 3 bases, the J end lost 1 base, and 13 bases lay between the germline ends. The CDR3 runs to 15 residues. CDR3 amino acids: CASSSVGGGNTEAFF. The CDR3 nucleotides are TGCGCCAGCAGCTCGGTCGGCGGTGGGAACACTGAAGCTTTCTTT.

V gene TRBV19 combines with J gene TRBJ1-6; 9 nucleotides agree with TRBD1. The germline CDR1 and CDR2 sequences are LNHDA and SQIVND (reference sequence). J was trimmed by 8 bases and V by 3 bases; bases with no gene match: 2. The CDR3 runs to 14 residues. CDR3 residues: CASSIRDRDSPLHF. The CDR3 DNA follows: TGTGCCAGTAGTATCCGGGACAGGGATTCACCCCTCCACTTT.

This clone was observed a single time. V usage is TRBV9 and J usage is TRBJ2-1; weak D call: TRBD2 (5 bases). V lost 3 bases, J lost 8 bases, and 12 bases lay in between. Germline loops: CDR1 SGDLS, CDR2 YYNGEE. The CDR3 extends over 13 amino acids. In DNA form, the CDR3 reads TGTGCCAGCAGCGGGCTAGCTCCCCATGAGCAGTTCTTC. This codes for CASSGLAPHEQFF.

The rearrangement links TRBV5-1 to TRBJ2-1; 7 positions agree with TRBD2. In germline, CDR1 is SGHRS, CDR2 YFSETQ. The junction had 8 bases not matched to a gene; V was cut back by 5 bases and J by 0 bases. The CDR3 runs 16 residues. CDR3 in DNA: TGCGCCAGCAGTTCCGGGACTACTAGCTCCTACAATGAGCAGTTCTTC. It is translated as CASSSGTTSSYNEQFF.

The chain combines TRBV28 with TRBJ1-5; D remains unclear. The CDR3 spans 11 residues. In germline, CDR1 is MDHEN, CDR2 SYDVKM. V gave up 6 bases and J gave up 4 bases, with 4 bases separating them. Here the CDR3 reads CASSQNQPQHF. In DNA, the CDR3 is TGTGCCAGCAGCCAAAATCAGCCCCAGCATTTT.

V gene TRBV29-1 combines with J gene TRBJ2-1, with 7 bases lining up with TRBD1. Unmatched junction bases numbered 4, after V lost 7 bases and J lost 4 bases. Per germline, CDR1 SQVTM and CDR2 ANQGSEA. The CDR3 runs to 12 residues. The CDR3: CSGGTEYNEQFF. As DNA, the CDR3 is TGCAGCGGGGGGACAGAATACAATGAGCAGTTCTTC.

The chain carries TRBV19 and TRBJ2-1; D gene uncertain. Trimming took off 3 bases at V and 0 bases at J, with 6 bases between the two ends. Germline V gene data show CDR1 as LNHDA and CDR2 as SQIVND (reference sequence). The CDR3 covers 14 residues. The CDR3 loop is CASSIEFSYNEQFF. Written as DNA, the CDR3 is TGTGCCAGTAGTATCGAGTTCTCCTACAATGAGCAGTTCTTC. The complete variable domain, with remaining parts taken from reference TRBV19 and TRBJ2-1, reads DGGITQSPKYLFRKEGQNVTLSCEQNLNHDAMYWYRQDPGQGLRLIYYSQIVNDFQKGDIAEGYSVSREKKESFPLTVTSAQKNPTAFYLCASSIEFSYNEQFFGPGTRLTVL.

The rearrangement joins TRBV18 to TRBJ2-7; 8 bases agree with TRBD2. The CDR3 consists of 14 residues. With 0 bases clipped from V and 6 bases from J, the junction kept 4 bases outside the gene matches. The V gene's germline CDR1 is KGHSH and CDR2 LQKENI. The chain's CDR3 is CASSPPSGTGEQYF. The CDR3 DNA reads as TGTGCCAGCTCACCACCTAGCGGGACCGGCGAGCAGTACTTC.

As regards this clone: Mismatch with germline at one junction end may stem from a read error. The chain couples TRBV5-1 to TRBJ1-2, with TRBD1 identical over 8 bases. Per germline, CDR1 SGHRS and CDR2 YFSETQ. The CDR3 totals 11 residues. CDR3 in amino acids: CASSSGTGLFF. CDR3 bases: TGCGCCAGCAGCTCCGGGACAGGATTATTCTTC. Complete variable domain (other parts from reference TRBV5-1 and TRBJ1-2): KAGVTQTPRYLIKTRGQQVTLSCSPISGHRSVSWYQQTPGQGLQFLFEYFSETQRNKGNFPGRFSGRQFSNSRSEMNVSTLELGDSALYLCASSSGTGLFFGSGTRLTVV.

The V gene is TRBV30, the J gene TRBJ1-5; 7 positions agree with TRBD1. V was clipped by 0 bases and J by 1 base; unmatched bases: 9. CDR3 size: 17 residues. Germline V CDR1 and CDR2: GTSNPN, SVGIG (reference sequence). CDR3 protein: CAWSVGFRGQSNQPQHF. CDR3 nucleotides: TGTGCCTGGAGTGTAGGATTTAGGGGACAGAGCAATCAGCCCCAGCATTTT.

The J gene is TRBJ2-1, the V gene TRBV11-3; TRBD1 might be the D (6 bases). CDR3 length: 15 residues. Germline lookup yields CDR1 SGHNT and CDR2 YENEEA. The V end lost 1 base, the J end lost 5 bases, and 12 bases lay between the germline ends. CDR3: CASSLGTEENNEQFF. DNA for the CDR3: TGTGCCAGCAGCTTAGGGACAGAGGAAAACAATGAGCAGTTCTTC.

The CDR3 region has the DNA TGTGCCATCAGTGAGCCGGCTGACGGGGAGGGGCAGCCCCAGCATTTT. Translation gives CAISEPADGEGQPQHF. The chain joins TRBV10-3 to TRBJ1-5, with TRBD1 as a possible D gene (5 bases). Germline loops: CDR1 ENHRY, CDR2 SYGVKD. This CDR3 is 16 amino acids long. V was shortened by 2 bases and J by 7 bases, with 18 bases between the two germline ends.

This sequence joins TRBV6-6 and TRBJ2-1; 10 positions match TRBD2. This CDR3 region has 14 residues. J was trimmed by 0 bases and V by 7 bases; bases with no gene match: 0. Germline V gene lookup returns CDR1 MNHNY and CDR2 SVGAGI (reference sequence). In nucleotides, the CDR3 is TGTGCCAGCACTAGCGGGAGCTCCTACAATGAGCAGTTCTTC. It is translated as CASTSGSSYNEQFF.

The V and J genes are TRBV29-1 and TRBJ1-4; no firm D call. The V gene lost 6 bases and the J gene lost 8 bases, with 19 bases spanning the gap. Germline CDR1 and CDR2: SQVTM and ANQGSEA. The length of the CDR3 is 14 residues. Here the CDR3 reads CSVQSRELGEKLFF. The CDR3 DNA sequence: TGCAGCGTCCAGTCGAGGGAGCTTGGAGAAAAACTGTTTTTT.

The chain is built from TRBV7-9 and TRBJ1-3; a possible D gene is TRBD1 (5 bases). The CDR3 length is 12 residues. Germline V CDR1 and CDR2: SEHNR, FQNEAQ (reference sequence). Trimming shortened V by 5 bases and J by 8 bases, and 10 bases separated the two germline ends. Written as DNA, the CDR3 is TGTGCCAGCAGCCAGGAGGGGCACACCATATATTTT. Amino acids: CASSQEGHTIYF.

Turning to this clone: Sequence at one end of the junction differs from germline and may be a read error. CDR3 sequence reads: CASRVGGRGDTQYF. CDR3 nucleotides: TGCGCAAGCAGGGTCGGGGGTAGAGGAGATACGCAGTATTTT. J is TRBJ2-3 and V is TRBV23-1, with D possibly TRBD2 on 6 matching bases. TRBV23-1 is treated as an ORF (open reading frame) with a function not yet certain. The CDR3 is 14 amino acids.